Detailed here is one T cell receptor beta chain. The CDR3 totals 15 residues. Germline CDR1 WSHSY, CDR2 SAAADI. With 2 bases removed from V and 3 bases from J, the gap between germline ends came to 14 bases. These data are taken from a study of OX40 agonist ivuxolimab in advanced cancers. The assay was immunoSEQ multiplex PCR, and TCRdb's table has in-frame clones only and misses some. Of just under 80,000 clones listed, 75% to 90% are singletons. Excluded were patients having autoimmune disease history or systemic immunosuppression. The specimen was CD4+ or CD8+ T cells sorted from blood, collected in a trial of the OX40 agonist ivuxolimab. This TCR came from an adult with an advanced solid tumor such as melanoma, head and neck, liver or kidney cancer. This chain links TRBV10-2 with TRBJ2-7; D unresolved. The DNA for the CDR3 is TGCGCCAGCAGTGAGGGTTGGCTAAGGAACTACGAGCAGTACTTC. Translating gives CASSEGWLRNYEQYF.